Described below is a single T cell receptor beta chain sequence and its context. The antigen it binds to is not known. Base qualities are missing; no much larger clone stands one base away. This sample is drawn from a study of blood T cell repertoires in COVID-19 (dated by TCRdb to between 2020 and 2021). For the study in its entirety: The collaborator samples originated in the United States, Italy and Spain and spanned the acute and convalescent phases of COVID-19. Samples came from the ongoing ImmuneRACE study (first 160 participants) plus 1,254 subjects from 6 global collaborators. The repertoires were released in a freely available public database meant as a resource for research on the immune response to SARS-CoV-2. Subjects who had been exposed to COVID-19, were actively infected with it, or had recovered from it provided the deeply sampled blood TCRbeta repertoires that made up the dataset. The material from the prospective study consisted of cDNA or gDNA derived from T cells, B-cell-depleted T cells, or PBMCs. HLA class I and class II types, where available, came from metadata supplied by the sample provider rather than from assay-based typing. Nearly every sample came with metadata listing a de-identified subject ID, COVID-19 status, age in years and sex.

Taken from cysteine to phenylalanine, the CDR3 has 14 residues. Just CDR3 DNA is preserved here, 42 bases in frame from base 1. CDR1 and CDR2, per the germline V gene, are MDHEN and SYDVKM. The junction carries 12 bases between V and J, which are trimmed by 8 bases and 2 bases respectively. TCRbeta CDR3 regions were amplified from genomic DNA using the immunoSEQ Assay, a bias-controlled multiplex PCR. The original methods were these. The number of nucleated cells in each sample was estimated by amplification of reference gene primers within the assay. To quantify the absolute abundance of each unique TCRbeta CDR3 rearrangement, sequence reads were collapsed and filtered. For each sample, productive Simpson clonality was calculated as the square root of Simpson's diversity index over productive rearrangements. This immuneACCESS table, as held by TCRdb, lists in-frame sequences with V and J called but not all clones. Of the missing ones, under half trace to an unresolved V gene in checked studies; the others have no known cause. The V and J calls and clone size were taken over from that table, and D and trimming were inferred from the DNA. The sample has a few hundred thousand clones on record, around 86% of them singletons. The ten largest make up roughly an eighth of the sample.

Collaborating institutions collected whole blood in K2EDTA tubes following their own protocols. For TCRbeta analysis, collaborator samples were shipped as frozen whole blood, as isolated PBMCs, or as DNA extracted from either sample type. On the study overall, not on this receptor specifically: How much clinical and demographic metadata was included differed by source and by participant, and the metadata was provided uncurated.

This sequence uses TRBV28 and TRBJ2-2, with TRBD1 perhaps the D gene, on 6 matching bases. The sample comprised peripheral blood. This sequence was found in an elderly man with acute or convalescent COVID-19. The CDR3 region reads CASASGDNTGELFF. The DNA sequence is TGTGCCAGCGCCTCAGGGGACAACACCGGGGAGCTGTTTTTT.